The 21 T cell receptor beta chains below all came from one sample that was sequenced in a study of T cells in Graves' hyperthyroidism and ophthalmopathy. Amplification of TCR beta CDR3 regions used RNA as the template. HTBI primers were the set used in a first-round RT-PCR of the TCR CDR3. Each CDR3 protein is one row after TCRdb ran MiXCR on the multiplex PCR reads. The sample includes about 400,000 distinct CDR3 sequences, roughly 15% seen only once; the top ten take about 19%. Sequenced sample: blood. These receptors all come from a woman in her 30s with Graves' ophthalmopathy.

This clonotype was seen at least ten times. V usage is TRBV6-1 and J usage is TRBJ2-1, with D tentatively TRBD1 (7 bases). CDR3 length: 18 amino acids. CDR1 is MNHNS, CDR2 SASEGT, per germline. The V end was cut by 5 bases, the J end by 4 bases, with 24 bases between. CDR3 sequence: CASSYSSGGTVYYNEQFF. As DNA, the CDR3 is TGTGCCAGCAGTTATAGCAGTGGCGGGACAGTCTATTACAATGAGCAGTTCTTC.

The V call is TRBV6-1, the J call TRBJ1-5; possible D gene TRBD1, 5 bases. The germline CDR1 and CDR2 sequences are MNHNS and SASEGT. The germline V and J ends were trimmed by 3 bases and 3 bases, with 6 bases remaining between them. The CDR3 sequence is 13 residues long. CDR3 nucleotide sequence: TGTGCCAGCAGTGACAGGGCCAATCAGCCCCAGCATTTT. Translation gives CASSDRANQPQHF.

This clonotype has ten or more counts. The chain joins TRBV11-2 to TRBJ2-1; tentatively, D is TRBD1 (5 bases). Germline loops: CDR1 SGHAT, CDR2 FQNNGV. The V gene lost 0 bases and the J gene lost 6 bases, with 15 bases spanning the gap. This CDR3 contains 16 residues. CDR3 nucleotides: TGTGCCAGCAGCTTAGAGGGGCTAGAGGTAGGCAATGAGCAGTTCTTC. This translates into CASSLEGLEVGNEQFF.

The chain carries TRBV14 and TRBJ2-7, with 14 bases matching TRBD2. V shed 0 bases and J 5 bases; nucleotides not matched to a gene: 6. The CDR3 has 17 amino acids. CDR1 is SGHDN, CDR2 FVKESK, per germline. The CDR3 is CASSQETSGGAKDEQYF. The CDR3 DNA reads TGTGCCAGCAGCCAAGAGACTAGCGGGGGGGCCAAGGACGAGCAGTACTTC.

This clonotype was recorded at least ten times. The V call is TRBV14, the J call TRBJ1-4; D remains ambiguous. The CDR3 loop spans 14 amino acids. Germline values: CDR1 SGHDN, CDR2 FVKESK. The V end lost 0 bases, the J end lost 7 bases, and 9 bases lay between the germline ends. Written as DNA, the CDR3 is TGTGCCAGCAGCCAAGATGTGGCGAGTGAAAAACTGTTTTTT. It specifies CASSQDVASEKLFF.

There are many counts of this clonotype. The V and J genes are TRBV20-1 and TRBJ2-1; tentatively, D is TRBD1 (6 bases). Trimming removed 5 bases at V and 12 bases at J, with 23 bases between. The V gene's germline CDR1 is DFQATT and CDR2 SNEGSKA (reference sequence). This CDR3 contains 14 residues. The CDR3 DNA reads TGCAGTGCTGACCCAGGTGGGGGCCTGAGGCGGCAGTTCTTC. This codes for CSADPGGGLRRQFF.

This clonotype was seen many times. V usage is TRBV30 and J usage is TRBJ2-7; D ambiguous. Germline-derived CDR1 and CDR2 are GTSNPN and SVGIG (reference sequence). Trimming left V 0 bases short and J 2 bases short, with 11 bases between. The CDR3 has 14 amino acids. The CDR3 DNA reads TGTGCCTGGAGTGTACGTGGTGGGGCCTACGAGCAGTACTTC. Amino acid sequence: CAWSVRGGAYEQYF.

The rearrangement links TRBV11-2 to TRBJ2-7; D may be TRBD1 or TRBD2 (5 bases each). The CDR3 has 12 amino acids. V was cut by 3 bases and J by 6 bases, with 9 bases left in between. CDR1 and CDR2 (germline): SGHAT, FQNNGV. As DNA, the CDR3 is TGTGCCAGCAGCTTGAAGGGGAGCGAGCAGTACTTC. It encodes CASSLKGSEQYF. Full variable domain (missing parts from reference TRBV11-2 and TRBJ2-7): EAGVAQSPRYKIIEKRQSVAFWCNPISGHATLYWYQQILGQGPKLLIQFQNNGVVDDSQLPKDRFSAERLKGVDSTLKIQPAKLEDSAVYLCASSLKGSEQYFGPGTRLTVT.

Many counts were recorded for this clonotype. This chain joins TRBV28 and TRBJ2-1; D is perhaps TRBD2 (7 bases). Trimming took 1 base from V and 9 from J, leaving 16 bases between them. CDR3 length: 15 amino acids. CDR1 is MDHEN and CDR2 is SYDVKM in the germline V gene. The CDR3 coding sequence is TGTGCCAGCAGTTTATTGTGGGGGGGGCAGGTTGAGCAGTTCTTC. Its protein product is CASSLLWGGQVEQFF.

This clonotype was found many times. The rearrangement uses TRBV3-1 and TRBJ1-3; D not certain. Trimming removed 0 bases from V and 0 bases from J, with 6 bases in between. The CDR3 contains 15 residues. Germline values: CDR1 LGHDT, CDR2 YNNKEL (reference sequence). CDR3 in DNA: TGTGCCAGCAGCCAAGAGGGTGTCTCTGGAAACACCATATATTTT. It codes for CASSQEGVSGNTIYF. Full variable domain (outside the CDR3, taken from reference TRBV3-1 and TRBJ1-3): DTAVSQTPKYLVTQMGNDKSIKCEQNLGHDTMYWYKQDSKKFLKIMFSYNNKELIINETVPNRFSPKSPDKAHLNLHINSLELGDSAVYFCASSQEGVSGNTIYFGEGSWLTVV.

This clonotype has at least ten counts. The chain recombines TRBV2 with TRBJ2-2; D possibly corresponds to TRBD2 (6 bases). V lost 3 bases, J lost 0 bases, and 8 bases lay in between. Germline V gives CDR1 SNHLY, CDR2 FYNNEI. CDR3 length: 15 residues. In nucleotides, the CDR3 is TGTGCCAGCAGTGACTGGGAGGCGAACACCGGGGAGCTGTTTTTT. Translated: CASSDWEANTGELFF. Drawing the rest from reference TRBV2 and TRBJ2-2, the complete variable domain is EPEVTQTPSHQVTQMGQEVILRCVPISNHLYFYWYRQILGQKVEFLVSFYNNEISEKSEIFDDQFSVERPDGSNFTLKIRSTKLEDSAMYFCASSDWEANTGELFFGEGSRLTVL.

This clonotype came up many times. The chain uses TRBV12-3 or TRBV12-4 and TRBJ2-1, with D uncertain. V lost 4 bases and J lost 0, with 13 bases in between. This CDR3 is 16 amino acids long. The CDR3 nucleotides are TGTGCCAGCAGTTCCCCGTTGCTCAGCTCCTACAATGAGCAGTTCTTC. Encoded protein: CASSSPLLSSYNEQFF.

This clonotype came up a few times. This chain links TRBV6-1 with TRBJ2-5; no definite D call. Trimming took 5 bases from V and 3 from J, leaving 13 bases between them. CDR3 length: 14 amino acids. CDR1 MNHNS and CDR2 SASEGT come from the germline V gene. CDR3 nucleotides: TGTGCCAGCAGTTCCAACGAAGGGAAAGAGACCCAGTACTTC. Encoded protein: CASSSNEGKETQYF.

This clonotype was seen a few times. The chain carries TRBV20-1 and TRBJ1-2; D is perhaps TRBD1 (5 bases). There are 13 residues in the CDR3. V was clipped by 4 bases and J by 6 bases, with 15 bases between them. Germline values: CDR1 DFQATT, CDR2 SNEGSKA (reference sequence). The chain's CDR3 is CSATRDARHGYTF. The CDR3 nucleotides are TGCAGTGCTACACGGGACGCTCGCCATGGCTACACCTTC.

This clonotype was counted ten times or more. This sequence joins TRBV20-1 and TRBJ2-7, with a possible D match to TRBD1 (5 bases). Trimming shortened V by 7 bases and J by 0 bases, and 13 bases separated the two germline ends. This CDR3 region has 13 residues. Germline values: CDR1 DFQATT, CDR2 SNEGSKA (reference sequence). CDR3 protein: CSVAGRVSYEQYF. CDR3 in DNA: TGCAGTGTCGCAGGCAGGGTCTCCTACGAGCAGTACTTC.

This clonotype has a count of ten or more. The chain couples TRBV18 to TRBJ1-1; D is undetermined. Per the germline V gene, CDR1 is KGHSH and CDR2 is LQKENI. This CDR3 comprises 14 residues. The V and J ends lost 2 bases and 4 bases respectively, with 11 bases between them. CDR3 loop: CASSPIGAVTEAFF. The CDR3 DNA reads TGTGCCAGCTCACCAATAGGTGCGGTCACTGAAGCTTTCTTT.

This clonotype occurred a few times. A much more abundant neighbour one base away suggests this may be a read error. The chain employs TRBV2 and TRBJ2-7; 7 bases align to TRBD2. The CDR3 has 15 amino acids. V gave up 2 bases and J gave up 6 bases; unmatched junction bases: 10. CDR1 is SNHLY and CDR2 is FYNNEI in the germline V gene. DNA of the CDR3: TGTGCCAGCAGTGAAACCCTAGCGGCCTCCACCGAGCAGTACTTC. It yields the protein CASSETLAASTEQYF.

This clonotype was observed at least ten times. CDR3 region: CASSLLRKDSLTDTQYF. CDR3 bases: TGTGCCAGCAGTCTCCTAAGAAAGGACAGCCTCACAGATACGCAGTATTTT. The chain recombines TRBV27 with TRBJ2-3; tentatively, D is TRBD1 (6 bases). V lost 5 bases and J 2 bases, leaving 20 bases between the germline ends. The CDR3 is 17 amino acids. Germline values: CDR1 MNHEY, CDR2 SMNVEV (reference sequence).

This clonotype was observed at least ten times. The rearrangement joins TRBV28 to TRBJ2-7; perhaps TRBD2 as D (6 bases). Germline values: CDR1 MDHEN, CDR2 SYDVKM. Trimming removed 4 bases from V and 7 bases from J, with 11 bases in between. CDR3 size: 12 residues. The CDR3 here is CASSWEAGEQYF. CDR3 DNA sequence: TGTGCCAGCAGTTGGGAGGCCGGGGAGCAGTACTTC.

This clonotype was detected ten times or more. This chain links TRBV11-3 with TRBJ2-5, with D unresolved. The germline V and J ends were trimmed by 1 base and 2 bases, with 17 bases remaining between them. The germline V gene encodes CDR1 SGHNT and CDR2 YENEEA. CDR3 length: 17 amino acids. This CDR3 reads CASSLVLGSPIQETQYF. CDR3 DNA sequence: TGTGCCAGCAGCTTAGTCCTCGGATCCCCCATACAAGAGACCCAGTACTTC. The full variable domain, its missing parts supplied by reference TRBV11-3 and TRBJ2-5, is EAGVVQSPRYKIIEKKQPVAFWCNPISGHNTLYWYLQNLGQGPELLIRYENEEAVDDSQLPKDRFSAERLKGVDSTLKIQPAELGDSAVYLCASSLVLGSPIQETQYFGPGTRLLVL.

The sample holds many counts of this clonotype. Written as DNA, the CDR3 is TGTGCCAGCAGTTCTCGACAGGGGGCGTTTTCGGTAGATACGCAGTATTTT. The encoded protein is CASSSRQGAFSVDTQYF. The genes are TRBV11-1 and TRBJ2-3; 10 positions agree with TRBD1. Per germline, CDR1 SGHAT and CDR2 FQDESV (reference sequence). CDR3 length equals 17 residues. With 6 bases clipped from V and 5 bases from J, the junction kept 14 bases outside the gene matches.